This TCR beta chain is drawn from a study of cytomegalovirus exposure and HLA in healthy donors. PCR amplification relied on 60 Vbeta primers (plus 13 Jbeta primers). Assay used: immunoSEQ multiplex PCR; TCRdb lists only in-frame clones, some missing. The sample holds fewer than 150,000 clones, 60% to 85% seen once. CDR1 is LGHNT and CDR2 is FRNRAP in the germline V gene. V was shortened by 3 bases and J by 6 bases, with 11 bases between the two germline ends. CDR3 length: 14 amino acids. The receptor's source is a male donor in good health and CMV-seronegative. Sequenced: PBMCs. J is TRBJ2-2 and V is TRBV12-5, with D perhaps matching TRBD1 (5 bases). The DNA for the CDR3 is TGTGCTAGTGGTTTACCTCAGGGTTCCGGGGAGCTGTTTTTT. Translation: CASGLPQGSGELFF.